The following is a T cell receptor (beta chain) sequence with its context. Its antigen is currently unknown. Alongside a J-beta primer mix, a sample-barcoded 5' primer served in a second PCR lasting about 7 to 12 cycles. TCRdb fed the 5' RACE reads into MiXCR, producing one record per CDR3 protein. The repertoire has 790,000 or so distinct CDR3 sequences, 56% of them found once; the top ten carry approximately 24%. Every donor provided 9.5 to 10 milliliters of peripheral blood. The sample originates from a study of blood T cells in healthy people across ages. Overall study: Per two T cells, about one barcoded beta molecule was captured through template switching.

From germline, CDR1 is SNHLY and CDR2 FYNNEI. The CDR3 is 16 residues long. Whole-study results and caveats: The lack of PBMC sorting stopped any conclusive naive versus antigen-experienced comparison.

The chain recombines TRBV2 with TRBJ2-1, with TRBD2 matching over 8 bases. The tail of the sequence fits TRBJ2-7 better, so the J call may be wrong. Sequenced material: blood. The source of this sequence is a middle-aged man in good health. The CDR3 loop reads CASTQGLAGLGNEQYF. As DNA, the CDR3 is TGTGCCAGCACCCAAGGGCTAGCGGGCCTCGGGAATGAGCAGTACTTC.